This T cell receptor beta chain was sequenced in a study of blood T cell repertoires in COVID-19. Looking at the study overall: Acute-phase and convalescent COVID-19 samples originated in the United States, Italy and Spain. Nucleic acid was either cDNA or gDNA, and it came from T cells, B-cell-depleted T cells, or PBMCs.

The V gene lost 7 bases and the J gene lost 2 bases, with 15 bases spanning the gap. The CDR3 extends over 15 amino acids. CDR1 is MNHEY, CDR2 SVGAGI, per germline. Sequenced by immunoSEQ multiplex PCR; TCRdb stores in-frame clones only, minus some. Here the sample spans 300,000 to 400,000 clones, approximately 88% being singletons. This clone was recorded a few times. Source material: peripheral blood. The TCR was taken from a woman aged 25 to 39 with COVID-19, enrolled during active disease. The chain carries TRBV6-5 and TRBJ1-5; D is unclear. CDR3 loop: CASTPWRAGNQPQHF. The CDR3 DNA is TGTGCCAGCACCCCGTGGCGGGCGGGCAATCAGCCCCAGCATTTT.